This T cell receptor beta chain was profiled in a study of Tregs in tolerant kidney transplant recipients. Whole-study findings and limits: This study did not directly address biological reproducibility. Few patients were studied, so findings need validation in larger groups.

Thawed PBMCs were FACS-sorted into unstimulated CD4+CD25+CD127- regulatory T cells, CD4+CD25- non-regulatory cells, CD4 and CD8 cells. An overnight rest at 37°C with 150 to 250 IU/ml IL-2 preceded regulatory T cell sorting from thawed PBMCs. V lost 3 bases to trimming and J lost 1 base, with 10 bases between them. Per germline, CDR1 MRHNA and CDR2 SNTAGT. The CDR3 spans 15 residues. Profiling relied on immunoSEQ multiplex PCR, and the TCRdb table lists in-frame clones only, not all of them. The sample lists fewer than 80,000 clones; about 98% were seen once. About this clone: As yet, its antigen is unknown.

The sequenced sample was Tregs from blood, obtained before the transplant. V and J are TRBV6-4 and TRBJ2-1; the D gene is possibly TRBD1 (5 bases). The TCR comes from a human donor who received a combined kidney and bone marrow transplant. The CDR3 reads CASSEQGRSYNEQFF. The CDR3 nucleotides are TGTGCCAGCAGTGAGCAGGGCAGGTCCTACAATGAGCAGTTCTTC.